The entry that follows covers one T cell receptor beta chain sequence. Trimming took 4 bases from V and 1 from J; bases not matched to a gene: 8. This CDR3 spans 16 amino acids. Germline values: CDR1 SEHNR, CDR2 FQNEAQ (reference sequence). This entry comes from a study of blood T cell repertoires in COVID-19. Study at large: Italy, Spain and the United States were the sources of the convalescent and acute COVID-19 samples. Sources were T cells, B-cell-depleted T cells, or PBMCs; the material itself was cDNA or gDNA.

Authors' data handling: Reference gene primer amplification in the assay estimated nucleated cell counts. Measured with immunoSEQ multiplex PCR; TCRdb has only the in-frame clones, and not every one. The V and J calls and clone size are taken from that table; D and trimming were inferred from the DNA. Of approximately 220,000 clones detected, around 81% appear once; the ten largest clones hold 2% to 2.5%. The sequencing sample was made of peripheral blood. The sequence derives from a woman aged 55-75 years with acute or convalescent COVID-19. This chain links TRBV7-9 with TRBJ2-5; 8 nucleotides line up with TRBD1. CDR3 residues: CASSSWTGPLQETQYF. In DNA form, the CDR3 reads TGTGCCAGCAGCTCCTGGACAGGGCCGCTCCAAGAGACCCAGTACTTC.